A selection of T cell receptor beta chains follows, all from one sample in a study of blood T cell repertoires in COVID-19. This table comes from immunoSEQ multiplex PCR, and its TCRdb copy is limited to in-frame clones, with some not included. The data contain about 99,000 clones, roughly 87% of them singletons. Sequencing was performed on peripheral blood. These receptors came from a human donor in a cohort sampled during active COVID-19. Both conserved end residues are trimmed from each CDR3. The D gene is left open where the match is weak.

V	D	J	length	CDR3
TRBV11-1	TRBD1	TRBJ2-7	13	ASSSPDRGLNEQY
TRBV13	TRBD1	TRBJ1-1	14	ASSPPGQGPDTEAF
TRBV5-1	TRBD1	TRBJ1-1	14	ASSLGTGGDFTEAF
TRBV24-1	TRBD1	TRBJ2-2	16	ATSDSGAGQGLPGELF
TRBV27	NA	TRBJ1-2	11	ASSLTPIYGYT
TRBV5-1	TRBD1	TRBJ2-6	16	ASSPQGQGSAGANVLT
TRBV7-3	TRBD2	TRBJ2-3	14	ASSLTSGGSTDTQY
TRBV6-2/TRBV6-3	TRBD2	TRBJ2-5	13	ASSYSRSGGETQY
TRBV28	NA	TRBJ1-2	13	ASSPNRGLLYGYT
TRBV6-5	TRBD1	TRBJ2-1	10	ASSQQGDEQF
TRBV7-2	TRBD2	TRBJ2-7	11	ASLLAGTYEQY
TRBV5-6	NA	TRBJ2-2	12	ASSLGTHTGELF
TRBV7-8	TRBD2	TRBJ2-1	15	ASSLFPSGSSYNEQF
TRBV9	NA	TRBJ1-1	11	ASSVDPRGEAF
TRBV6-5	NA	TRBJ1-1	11	ASSYDRNTEAF
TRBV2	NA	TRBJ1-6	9	ASTRGGALH
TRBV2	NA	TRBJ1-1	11	ASSEQAGTEAF
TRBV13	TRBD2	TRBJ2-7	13	ASSLGREGYHEQY
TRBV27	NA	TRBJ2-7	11	ASSKQRSYEQY
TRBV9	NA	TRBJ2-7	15	ASSGGDPGLTHYEQY
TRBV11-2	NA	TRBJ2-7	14	ASSLDPGTRFYEQY
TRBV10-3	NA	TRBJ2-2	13	AISVGQPNTGELF
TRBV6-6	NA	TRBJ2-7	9	ASSLKYEQY
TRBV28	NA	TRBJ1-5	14	ASSSPRAISNQPQH
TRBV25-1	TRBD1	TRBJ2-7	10	ASGQAVYEQY
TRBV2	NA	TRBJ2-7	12	ASLEAESSYEQY
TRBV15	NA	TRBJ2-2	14	ATSRDINGGAGELF
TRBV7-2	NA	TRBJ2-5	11	ASSLTYQETQY
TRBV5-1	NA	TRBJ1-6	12	ASSHRDTNSPLH
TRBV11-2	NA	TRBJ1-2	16	ASSLRAPIGQRSYGYT
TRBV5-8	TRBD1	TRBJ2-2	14	ASSLDRGPGTGELF
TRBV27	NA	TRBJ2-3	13	ASSLLAGVSDTQY
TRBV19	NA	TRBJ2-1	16	ASSVSRNSNGGTFEQF
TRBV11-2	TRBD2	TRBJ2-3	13	ASSYSSGGTDTQY
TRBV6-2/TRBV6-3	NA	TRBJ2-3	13	ASSQGEGSTDTQY
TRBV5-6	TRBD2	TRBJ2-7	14	ASSLERRGGSYEQY
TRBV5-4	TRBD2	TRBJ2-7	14	ASSPGTSGYSYEQY
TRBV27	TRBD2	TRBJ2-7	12	ASSLTSGSYEQY
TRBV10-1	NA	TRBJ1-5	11	ASSDHYTGPQH
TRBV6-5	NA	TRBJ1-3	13	ASHGQLVSGNTIY
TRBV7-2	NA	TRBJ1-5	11	ASTQERFQPQH
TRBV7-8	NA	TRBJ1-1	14	ASSFLTGTLNTEAF
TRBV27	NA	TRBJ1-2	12	ASSLGRYNYGYT
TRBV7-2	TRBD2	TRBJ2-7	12	ASSSARTSPEQY
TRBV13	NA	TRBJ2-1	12	ASSLGRNYNEQF
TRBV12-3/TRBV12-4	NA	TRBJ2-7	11	ASSSGGDYEQY
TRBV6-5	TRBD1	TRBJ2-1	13	ASSYSRTGVNEQF
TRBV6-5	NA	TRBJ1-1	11	ASTKGEWTEAF